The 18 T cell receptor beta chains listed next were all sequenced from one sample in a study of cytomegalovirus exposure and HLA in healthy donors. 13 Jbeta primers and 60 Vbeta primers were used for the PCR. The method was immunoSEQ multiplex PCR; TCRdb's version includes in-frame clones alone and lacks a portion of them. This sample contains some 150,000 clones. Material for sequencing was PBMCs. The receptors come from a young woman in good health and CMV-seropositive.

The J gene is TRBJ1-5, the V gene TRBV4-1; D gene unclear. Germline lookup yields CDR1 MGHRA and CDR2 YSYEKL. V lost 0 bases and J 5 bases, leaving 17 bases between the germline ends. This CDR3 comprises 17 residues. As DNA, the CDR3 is TGCGCCAGCAGCCAAGACGCCGTGCCGTTCGGGTATCAGCCCCAGCATTTT. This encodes CASSQDAVPFGYQPQHF.

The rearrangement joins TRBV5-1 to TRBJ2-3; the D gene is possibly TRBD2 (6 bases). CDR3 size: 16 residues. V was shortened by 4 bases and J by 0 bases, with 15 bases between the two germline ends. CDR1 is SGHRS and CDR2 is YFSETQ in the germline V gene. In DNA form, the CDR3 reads TGCGCCAGCAGCCGCAAACTAGGGACTAGCACAGATACGCAGTATTTT. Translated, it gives CASSRKLGTSTDTQYF.

DNA for the CDR3: TGTGCCAGTAGTATGACACGAGACGGAAACACCATATATTTT. Amino acids: CASSMTRDGNTIYF. The J gene is TRBJ1-3, the V gene TRBV19; no definite D call. The ends were cut back, 3 bases at V and 4 bases at J, with 10 bases in the middle. The length of the CDR3 is 14 residues. The germline CDR1 and CDR2 sequences are LNHDA and SQIVND (reference sequence).

The CDR3, as DNA: TGTGCCAGCAGCTTACGGGGCAGGGGCTCCTACGAGCAGTACTTC. This encodes CASSLRGRGSYEQYF. The chain couples TRBV5-6 to TRBJ2-7; tentatively, D is TRBD1 (6 bases). Germline V gene sequence: CDR1 SGHDT, CDR2 YYEEEE. The CDR3 extends over 15 amino acids. V lost 2 bases and J lost 0, with 12 bases in between.

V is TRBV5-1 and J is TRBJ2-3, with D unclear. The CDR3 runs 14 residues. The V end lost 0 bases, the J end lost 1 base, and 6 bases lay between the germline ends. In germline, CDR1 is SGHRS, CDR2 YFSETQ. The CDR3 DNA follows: TGCGCCAGCAGCTTGGTAGCTGGCACAGATACGCAGTATTTT. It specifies CASSLVAGTDTQYF.

CDR3 in DNA: TGTGCCGGCTCCCGAGGGAGCTCTGGAAACACCATATATTTT. This sequence encodes CAGSRGSSGNTIYF. V usage is TRBV2 and J usage is TRBJ1-3; D not certain. Trimming left V 11 bases short and J 0 bases short, with 14 bases between. CDR3 length: 14 amino acids. Germline CDR1 is SNHLY and CDR2 is FYNNEI.

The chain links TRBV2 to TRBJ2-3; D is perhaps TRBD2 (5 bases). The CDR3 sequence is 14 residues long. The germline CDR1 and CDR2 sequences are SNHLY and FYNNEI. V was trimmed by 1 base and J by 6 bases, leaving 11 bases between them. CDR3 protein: CASSEGWEMDTQYF. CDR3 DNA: TGTGCCAGCAGTGAAGGGTGGGAGATGGATACGCAGTATTTT.

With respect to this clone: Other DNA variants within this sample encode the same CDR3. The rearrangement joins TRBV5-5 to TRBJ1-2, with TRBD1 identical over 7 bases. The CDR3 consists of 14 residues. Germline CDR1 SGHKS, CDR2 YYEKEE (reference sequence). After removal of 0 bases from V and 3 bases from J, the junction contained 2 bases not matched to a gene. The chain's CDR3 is CASSLATGDYGYTF. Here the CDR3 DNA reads TGTGCCAGCAGCTTGGCTACAGGGGACTATGGCTACACCTTC.

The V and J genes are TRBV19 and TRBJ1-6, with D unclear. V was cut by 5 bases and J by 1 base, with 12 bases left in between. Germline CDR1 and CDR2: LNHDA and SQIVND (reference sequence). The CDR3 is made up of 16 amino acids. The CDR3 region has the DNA TGTGCCAGTAGTTACGGGATAGGGTCCTATAATTCACCCCTCCACTTT. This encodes CASSYGIGSYNSPLHF. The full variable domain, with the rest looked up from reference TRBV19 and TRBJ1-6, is DGGITQSPKYLFRKEGQNVTLSCEQNLNHDAMYWYRQDPGQGLRLIYYSQIVNDFQKGDIAEGYSVSREKKESFPLTVTSAQKNPTAFYLCASSYGIGSYNSPLHFGNGTRLTVT.

This CDR3 reads CASSTGSTLGNTIYF. CDR3 DNA sequence: TGTGCCAGCAGCACCGGGAGTACACTGGGAAACACCATATATTTT. The chain combines TRBV11-3 with TRBJ1-3; D not resolved. This CDR3 has 15 residues. V was cut by 5 bases and J by 4 bases, with 15 bases left in between. Germline-derived CDR1 and CDR2 are SGHNT and YENEEA.

CDR3 loop: CASSLRADRITDTQYF. CDR3 DNA: TGTGCCAGCAGCTTGCGGGCGGACAGGATCACAGATACGCAGTATTTT. V and J are TRBV5-4 and TRBJ2-3; 7 bases map to TRBD1. The CDR3 is 16 residues long. Per the germline V gene, CDR1 is SGHNT and CDR2 is YYREEE (reference sequence). V shed 1 base and J 2 bases; nucleotides not matched to a gene: 7.

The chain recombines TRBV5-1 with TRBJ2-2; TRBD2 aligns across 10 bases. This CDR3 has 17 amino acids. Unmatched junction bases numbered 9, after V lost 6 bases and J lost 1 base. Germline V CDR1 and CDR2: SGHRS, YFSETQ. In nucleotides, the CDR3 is TGCGCCAGCACCAAAGCGGGAGGGCCTGGGAACACCGGGGAGCTGTTTTTT. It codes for CASTKAGGPGNTGELFF.

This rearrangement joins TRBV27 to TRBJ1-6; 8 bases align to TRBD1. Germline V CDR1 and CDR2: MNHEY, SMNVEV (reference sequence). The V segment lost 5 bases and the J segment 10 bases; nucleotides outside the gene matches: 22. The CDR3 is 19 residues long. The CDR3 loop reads CASSPQGAYWNGKISPLHF. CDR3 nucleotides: TGTGCCAGCAGTCCCCAGGGGGCTTATTGGAACGGAAAAATATCACCCCTCCACTTT.

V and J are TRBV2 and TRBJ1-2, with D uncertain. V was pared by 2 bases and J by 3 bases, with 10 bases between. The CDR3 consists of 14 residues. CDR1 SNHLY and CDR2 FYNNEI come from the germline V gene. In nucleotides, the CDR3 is TGTGCCAGCAGTGAATTCCCGAGGGACTATGGCTACACCTTC. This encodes CASSEFPRDYGYTF. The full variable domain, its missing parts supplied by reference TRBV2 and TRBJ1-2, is EPEVTQTPSHQVTQMGQEVILRCVPISNHLYFYWYRQILGQKVEFLVSFYNNEISEKSEIFDDQFSVERPDGSNFTLKIRSTKLEDSAMYFCASSEFPRDYGYTFGSGTRLTVV.

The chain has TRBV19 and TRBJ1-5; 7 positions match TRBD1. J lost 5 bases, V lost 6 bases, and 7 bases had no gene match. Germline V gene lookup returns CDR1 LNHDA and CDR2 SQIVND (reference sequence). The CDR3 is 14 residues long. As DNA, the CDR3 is TGTGCCAGTAGATCGACAGGGTCCTATCAGCCCCAGCATTTT. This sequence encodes CASRSTGSYQPQHF.

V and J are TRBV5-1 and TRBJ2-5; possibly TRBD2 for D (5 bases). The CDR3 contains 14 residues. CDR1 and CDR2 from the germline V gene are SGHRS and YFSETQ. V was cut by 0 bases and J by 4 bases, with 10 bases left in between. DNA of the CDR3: TGCGCCAGCAGCTTGGAGGCTGGAGGAGAGACCCAGTACTTC. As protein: CASSLEAGGETQYF.

This CDR3 reads CASSSTADTQYF. The CDR3, as DNA: TGTGCCAGCAGCTCAACGGCAGATACGCAGTATTTT. This rearrangement joins TRBV13 to TRBJ2-3; no clear D gene. CDR1 PRHDT and CDR2 FYEKMQ come from the germline V gene (reference sequence). The CDR3 extends over 12 amino acids. The V end was cut by 4 bases, the J end by 4 bases, with 6 bases between.

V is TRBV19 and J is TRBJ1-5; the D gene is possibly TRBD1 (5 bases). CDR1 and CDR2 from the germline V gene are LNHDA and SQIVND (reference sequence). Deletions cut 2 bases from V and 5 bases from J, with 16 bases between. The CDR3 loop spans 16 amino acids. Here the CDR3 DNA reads TGTGCCAGTAGTATAAAGGAGACAGTGAGCTATCAGCCCCAGCATTTT. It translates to CASSIKETVSYQPQHF.